The entry that follows covers one T cell receptor (beta chain) sequence. Its matching antigen is unknown. The CDR3 runs to 12 residues. The V gene lost 0 bases and the J gene lost 11 bases, with 9 bases spanning the gap. In germline, CDR1 is LNHNV, CDR2 YYDKDF (reference sequence). This entry comes from a study of OX40 agonist ivuxolimab in advanced cancers. Whole-study context: Participants, approximately 81% male, averaged approximately 56 years of age, ranging from about 20 to 80. Study findings and constraints: There were, on average, more expanded clones in CD8+ T cells than in CD4+.

Only in-frame clones appear in the TCRdb table, and some are missing; sequencing was by immunoSEQ multiplex PCR. The sample has 30,000 to 35,000 clones, approximately 91% seen once. This clonotype originated in an adult with an advanced solid tumor such as melanoma, head and neck, liver or kidney cancer. Sample: CD4+ or CD8+ T cells sorted from blood, taken in a trial of the OX40 agonist ivuxolimab. The chain combines TRBV15 with TRBJ2-3; D is unresolved. For the CDR3, the DNA is TGTGCCACCAGCAGAGAGCTAGAATTGCAGTATTTT. Protein sequence: CATSRELELQYF. Full variable domain (missing parts from reference TRBV15 and TRBJ2-3): DAMVIQNPRYQVTQFGKPVTLSCSQTLNHNVMYWYQQKSSQAPKLLFHYYDKDFNNEADTPDNFQSRRPNTSFCFLDIRSPGLGDTAMYLCATSRELELQYFGPGTRLTVL.